This TCR beta chain was recovered during a study of cytomegalovirus exposure and HLA in healthy donors. Findings of the study overall: On later analysis, the bulk of CMV-associated TCR beta chains appeared to be HLA-restricted. Most sequenced TCRs were rare (though some public TCRs occurred in many donors). Follow-up analysis seemed to connect common viral pathogens with several of the most significant clusters identified.

PCR employed 60 Vbeta and 13 Jbeta primers. Clones were sequenced by immunoSEQ multiplex PCR, and TCRdb holds only the in-frame ones, with some missing. This sample's clone table lists some 51,000 clones. In germline, CDR1 is KGHSH, CDR2 LQKENI. Trimming took 0 bases from V and 1 from J, leaving 3 bases between them. The length of the CDR3 is 14 residues. In the case of this clone: Its matching antigen is unknown.

V gene TRBV18 combines with J gene TRBJ2-2; D unresolved. The sequence derives from a man aged 50 to 59 in good health and CMV-seropositive. The sample comprised PBMCs. The CDR3 reads CASSPPVNTGELFF. CDR3 coding DNA: TGTGCCAGCTCACCACCCGTGAACACCGGGGAGCTGTTTTTT.